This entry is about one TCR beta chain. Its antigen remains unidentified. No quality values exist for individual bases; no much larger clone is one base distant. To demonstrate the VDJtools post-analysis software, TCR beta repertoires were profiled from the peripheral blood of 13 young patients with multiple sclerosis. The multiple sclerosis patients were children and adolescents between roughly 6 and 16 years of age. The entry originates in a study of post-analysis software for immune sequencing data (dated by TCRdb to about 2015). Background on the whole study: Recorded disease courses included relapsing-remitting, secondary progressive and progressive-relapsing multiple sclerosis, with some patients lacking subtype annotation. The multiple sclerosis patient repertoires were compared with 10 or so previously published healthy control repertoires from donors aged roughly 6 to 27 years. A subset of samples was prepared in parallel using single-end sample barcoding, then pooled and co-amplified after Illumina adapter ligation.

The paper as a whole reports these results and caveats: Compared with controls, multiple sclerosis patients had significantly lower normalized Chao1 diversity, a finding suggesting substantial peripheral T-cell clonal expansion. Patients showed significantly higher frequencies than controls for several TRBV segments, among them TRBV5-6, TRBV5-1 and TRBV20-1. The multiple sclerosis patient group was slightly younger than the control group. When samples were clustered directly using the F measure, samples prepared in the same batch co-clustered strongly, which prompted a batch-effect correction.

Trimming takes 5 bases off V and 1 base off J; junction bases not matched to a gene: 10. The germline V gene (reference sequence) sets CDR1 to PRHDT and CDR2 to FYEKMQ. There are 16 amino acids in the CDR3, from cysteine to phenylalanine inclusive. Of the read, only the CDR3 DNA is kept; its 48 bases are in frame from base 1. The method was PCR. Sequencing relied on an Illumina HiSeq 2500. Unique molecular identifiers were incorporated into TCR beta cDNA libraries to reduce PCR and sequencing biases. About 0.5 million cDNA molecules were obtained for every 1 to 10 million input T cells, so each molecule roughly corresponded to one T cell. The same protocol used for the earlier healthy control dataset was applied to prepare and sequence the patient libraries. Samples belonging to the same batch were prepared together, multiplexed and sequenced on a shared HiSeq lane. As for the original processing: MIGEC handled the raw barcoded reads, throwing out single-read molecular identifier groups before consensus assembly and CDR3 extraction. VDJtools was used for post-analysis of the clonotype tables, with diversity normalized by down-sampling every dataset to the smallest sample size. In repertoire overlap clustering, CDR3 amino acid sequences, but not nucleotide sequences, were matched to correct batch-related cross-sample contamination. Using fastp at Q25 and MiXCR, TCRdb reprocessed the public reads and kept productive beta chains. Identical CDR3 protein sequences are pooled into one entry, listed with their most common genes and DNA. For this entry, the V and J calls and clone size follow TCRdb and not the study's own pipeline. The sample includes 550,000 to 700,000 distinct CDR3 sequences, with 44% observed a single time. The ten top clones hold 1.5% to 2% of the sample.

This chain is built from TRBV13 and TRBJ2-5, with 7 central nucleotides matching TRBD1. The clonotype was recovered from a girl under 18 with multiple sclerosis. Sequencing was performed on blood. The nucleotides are TGTGCCAGCAGCCCAACAGGGGAACGGCTCCAAGAGACCCAGTACTTC. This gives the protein CASSPTGERLQETQYF.